The 3 T cell receptor beta chains below all came from one sample that was sequenced in a study of blood T cells in healthy people across ages. PCR was performed a second time for roughly 7 to 12 cycles using a sample-barcoded 5' primer and a J-beta primer mix. TCRdb re-called the 5' RACE reads with MiXCR, one entry per CDR3 protein. This sample has about 1,800,000 distinct CDR3 sequences, with approximately 30% found just once. The sequencing sample was made of blood. The source is a woman aged 30 to 39 in good health.

This clonotype was seen more than once but under ten times. A much larger clone lies one base from this, so it may be a read error. V and J are TRBV20-1 and TRBJ2-7; the D is unclear. Germline assignment: CDR1 DFQATT and CDR2 SNEGSKA (reference sequence). The V gene lost 0 bases and the J gene lost 2 bases, with 5 bases spanning the gap. This CDR3 spans 12 amino acids. The CDR3 region is CSARDWAYEQYF. The DNA of the CDR3 is TGCAGTGCTAGAGATTGGGCCTACGAGCAGTACTTC.

This clonotype was counted between two and nine times. This rearrangement joins TRBV5-4 to TRBJ2-7, with 10 bases matching TRBD2. V lost 4 bases to trimming and J lost 7 bases; unmatched junction nucleotides: 8. CDR3 length: 14 residues. Per the germline V gene, CDR1 is SGHNT and CDR2 is YYREEE (reference sequence). CDR3 bases: TGTGCCAGCAGCCCACCGGGACTAGCGAGGGAGCAGTACTTC. Its translation: CASSPPGLAREQYF.

This clonotype appeared a few times. The chain joins TRBV6-2 or TRBV6-3 to TRBJ2-3; weak D call: TRBD1 (6 bases). Between the trimmed V and J ends, which lost 9 bases and 3 bases, there was a span of 13 bases. The CDR3 length is 13 residues. Per the germline V gene, CDR1 is MNHEY and CDR2 is SVGEGT. The CDR3 loop is CASISRGTDTQYF. As DNA, the CDR3 is TGTGCCAGTATATCTAGGGGGACAGATACGCAGTATTTT.